This T cell receptor beta chain was captured in a study of T-cell memory formation after mild COVID-19. Study observations and caveats: CD4/CD8 balance characterized clones contracting day 15 to 85, and CD4+ skew characterized later expanders. Prior to infection, memory already included some responding clones, suggesting cross-reactive memory joined. What remained unconfirmed was the SARS-CoV-2 specificity of second-wave clones peaking on day 37.

5'RACE primed at constant segments yielded TCR alpha and TCR beta cDNA libraries bearing sample barcodes and UMIs. TCRdb independently ran MiXCR on the 5' RACE reads; one entry per CDR3 protein. Here the sample spans 540,000 or so distinct CDR3 sequences, roughly 22% being singletons. With regard to this clonotype: The antigen is not known.

Looked up from germline, CDR1 is SEHNR and CDR2 is FQNEAQ (reference sequence). There are 13 residues in the CDR3. V was cut by 4 bases and J by 4 bases, with 10 bases left in between. The genes are TRBV7-9 and TRBJ1-2, with D possibly being TRBD1 (5 bases). The sequencing sample was made of PBMCs or a T cell subset sorted from them (not recorded which). The TCR sequence derives from an adult woman who had mild COVID-19 (a few samples of this study predate the infection). Cell type and time point are not known. CDR3 residues: CASSYQGGYGYTF. The DNA of the CDR3 is TGTGCCAGCAGCTATCAGGGAGGCTATGGCTACACCTTC.